The present T cell receptor beta chain was sequenced within a study of T cell responses to AZD1222 COVID-19 vaccine. Findings and caveats of the study: Females made up more of the donors, who were largely white British, and clonal diversity may have come out too low. Spike-specific TCR breadth and depth both grew after two AZD1222 doses. At baseline, just six AZD1222 recipients tested seropositive.

V dropped 3 bases and J dropped 5; count of bases not matched to a gene: 11. This CDR3 contains 17 residues. CDR1 MNHNS and CDR2 SASEGT come from the germline V gene. Concerning this clone itself: Its antigen is unknown.

Method: immunoSEQ multiplex PCR; TCRdb's copy keeps in-frame clones and lacks some. This table has about 130,000 clones, roughly 90% appearing once. The sample in question was peripheral blood, obtained on day 0 of AZD1222 vaccination. The chain is built from TRBV6-1 and TRBJ1-5; 9 bases agree with TRBD1. The sequence was obtained from an adult in good health. CDR3 sequence reads: CASSETITGTGHQPQHF. The CDR3, as DNA: TGTGCCAGCAGTGAGACAATAACCGGGACAGGGCATCAGCCCCAGCATTTT.